Listed below are T cell receptor beta chains from one sample, sequenced in a study of glioma-infiltrating T cells after dendritic cell vaccination. The protocol was immunoSEQ multiplex PCR, while the TCRdb copy is restricted to in-frame clones and leaves out a portion. In the table there are about 58,000 clones, more than 70% of which are singletons. The sequences come from blood, collected after dendritic cell vaccination. These receptors were obtained from a human donor with glioblastoma. Each CDR3 is given with its conserved first and last residue. D genes are given only for firm matches. Where a row states a size, it is once, few, many or the class of an expanded clone; other rows omit it.

>TRBJ2-7|TRBV5-1|few|TRBD1
TGCGCCAGCAACCGGGACAGGGATCCCTCCTACGAGCAGTACTTC
CASNRDRDPSYEQYF
>TRBJ2-4|TRBV11-2|.|TRBD1
TGTGCCAGCAGCGGACTTCTTAGGGGGAACAACAGGGGCGGAAACATTCAGTACTTC
CASSGLLRGNNRGGNIQYF
>TRBJ1-3|TRBV28|.|.
TGTGCCAGCAGTTTCCCGGCCGCCTCCGGGAACACCATATATTTT
CASSFPAASGNTIYF
>TRBJ1-3|TRBV7-9|.|.
TGTGCCAGCAGCCAGAGGGGGAGCTCTGGAAACACCATATATTTT
CASSQRGSSGNTIYF
>TRBJ1-6|TRBV13|once|.
TGTGCCAGCAATGGGCAGGGAATGAATTCACCCCTCCACTTT
CASNGQGMNSPLHF
>TRBJ2-1|TRBV7-9|.|.
TGTGCCAGCAGCTTAGACAGGAACCCCTACAATGAGCAGTTCTTC
CASSLDRNPYNEQFF
>TRBJ2-3|TRBV2|few|TRBD2
TGTGCCAGCAGTGAATGGAATAGCGGGGGGTCCACAGATACGCAGTATTTT
CASSEWNSGGSTDTQYF
>TRBJ2-5|TRBV10-3|.|.
TGTGCCATTCTCGAAGAGGGCCAAGAGACCCAGTACTTC
CAILEEGQETQYF
>TRBJ2-2|TRBV5-1|.|TRBD2
TGCGCCAGCAGCTACCCTAGCGGGGGGGCCGAGGAGCTGTTTTTT
CASSYPSGGAEELFF
>TRBJ1-5|TRBV7-3|.|TRBD1
TGTGCCAGCAGCTTCCCACGGGACAGGTTTATTCGCCATAGCAATCAGCCCCAGCATTTT
CASSFPRDRFIRHSNQPQHF
>TRBJ2-7|TRBV6-8|once|TRBD1
TGTGCCAGCAGTCCCCGGGACAGCTACTCCAGCTCCTACGAGCAGTACTTC
CASSPRDSYSSSYEQYF
>TRBJ1-6|TRBV4-3|.|.
TGCGCCAGCAGCCAGGCAGGGTACTCCTATAATTCACCCCTCCACTTT
CASSQAGYSYNSPLHF
>TRBJ2-6|TRBV4-1|.|.
TGCGCCAGCAGCCAAGGACAATACTCTGGGGCCAACGTCCTGACTTTC
CASSQGQYSGANVLTF
>TRBJ2-7|TRBV19|.|.
TGTGCCAGTTCAAGGGGGTACTCCTACGAGCAGTACTTC
CASSRGYSYEQYF
>TRBJ2-7|TRBV11-3|.|.
TGTGCCAGCAGCTTAGCCCCTCTGAGGAGCGACTACGAGCAGTACTTC
CASSLAPLRSDYEQYF
>TRBJ2-1|TRBV7-9|.|.
TGTGCCAGCAGCTCTTCGAGACAAGAGCAGTTCTTC
CASSSSRQEQFF
>TRBJ2-1|TRBV11-2|.|.
TGTGCCAGCAGCTTAGGACACGGTACCTACAATGAGCAGTTCTTC
CASSLGHGTYNEQFF
>TRBJ1-1|TRBV10-3|.|TRBD1
TGTGCCACGTGCGAAGCGGGACAGGGGGGCAAAACTGAAGCTTTCTTT
CATCEAGQGGKTEAFF
>TRBJ2-1|TRBV5-1|.|TRBD2
TGCGCCAGCAGCTTGGAGGCTAGCGGGGGCTACAATGAGCAGTTCTTC
CASSLEASGGYNEQFF
>TRBJ1-4|TRBV5-1|.|.
TGCGCCAGCAGCTTGGGCGGATCTAATGAAAAACTGTTTTTT
CASSLGGSNEKLFF
>TRBJ1-1|TRBV19|.|.
TGTGCCAGTAGTATAGGGCGGGGCACTGAAGCTTTCTTT
CASSIGRGTEAFF
>TRBJ2-7|TRBV30|.|TRBD1
TGTGCCTTCGTCCCGACAGGGCCCTCCGACGAGCAGTACTTC
CAFVPTGPSDEQYF
>TRBJ2-1|TRBV21-1|.|.
TGTGCCAGCAGCAAAAGGACTAGCGGGGGTATCGACAATGAGCAGTTCTTC
CASSKRTSGGIDNEQFF
>TRBJ1-4|TRBV19|.|.
TGTGCCAGTAGCCCCCGACACGGTTCTAATGAAAAACTGTTTTTT
CASSPRHGSNEKLFF
>TRBJ1-6|TRBV19|.|.
TGTGCCAGTAGAGGCTGGGGAGAAAGCTCCTATAATTCACCCCTCCACTTT
CASRGWGESSYNSPLHF
>TRBJ2-5|TRBV9|.|TRBD1
TGTGCCAGCAGCGACGGGACAGGGAGGGGGGAGACCCAGTACTTC
CASSDGTGRGETQYF
>TRBJ2-7|TRBV7-6|medium-sized|TRBD1
TGTGCCAGCAGCGTAGGGACAGGGAAGTCCTACGAGCAGTACTTC
CASSVGTGKSYEQYF
>TRBJ1-5|TRBV7-2|.|.
TGTGCCAGCAGCGTACGAGGCAATCAGCCCCAGCATTTT
CASSVRGNQPQHF
>TRBJ1-2|TRBV6-6|once|.
TGTGCCAGCAGTTACCCCGACGGAGGCTTCAGCGGCTACACCTTC
CASSYPDGGFSGYTF
>TRBJ2-5|TRBV14|.|TRBD1
TGTGCCAGCAGCCAGACAGGGCGAGACCAGTACTTC
CASSQTGRDQYF